This TCR beta chain was recorded in a study of tumor-infiltrating lymphocytes in localized non-small cell lung cancer. Data came from immunoSEQ multiplex PCR; TCRdb stores just in-frame clones and leaves some out. The sample consists of 13,000 or so clones, about 71% of them appearing once. The CDR3 runs 16 residues. Germline CDR1 MDHEN, CDR2 SYDVKM. V was pared by 3 bases and J by 7 bases, with 19 bases between. The chain recombines TRBV28 with TRBJ1-5; D is uncertain. Sequenced input: uninvolved lung tissue not adjacent to the tumor. The receptor was isolated from a human donor with non-small cell lung cancer. The CDR3 loop is CASSFRRFGWIQPQHF. CDR3 nucleotides: TGTGCCAGCAGTTTCAGGAGGTTTGGTTGGATACAGCCCCAGCATTTT.